The clone carrying this TCR beta chain showed up many times. Its antigen remains unidentified. Trimming cost V 5 bases and J 3 bases, with 7 bases left between them. The CDR3 consists of 12 residues. This record comes from a study of T cells after yellow fever vaccination. Study findings and constraints: The booster saw the reappearance of most primary-vaccination clones (approximately 97% CD4, 88% CD8). From the bulk population, abundant clonotypes could contaminate and appear within FACS-sorted repertoires. Clonotype sharing between CD4 and CD8 compartments was small.

Universal primer sites and UMIs were introduced during 5'RACE template-switching synthesis of TCR cDNA. TCRdb processed the 5' RACE reads anew with MiXCR; each CDR3 protein has one entry. The sample consists of a few hundred thousand distinct CDR3 sequences, 8.5% to 10% of them appearing once. The sample was CD4+ T cells sorted from PBMCs, taken 5 days after the yellow fever booster vaccination. This sequence was found in a young man who received the YFV17D yellow fever vaccine. The rearrangement joins TRBV12-3 or TRBV12-4 to TRBJ2-5; D gene unclear. In DNA form, the CDR3 reads TGTGCCAGCAGTCTCAACAAAGAGACCCAGTACTTC. This gives the protein CASSLNKETQYF.